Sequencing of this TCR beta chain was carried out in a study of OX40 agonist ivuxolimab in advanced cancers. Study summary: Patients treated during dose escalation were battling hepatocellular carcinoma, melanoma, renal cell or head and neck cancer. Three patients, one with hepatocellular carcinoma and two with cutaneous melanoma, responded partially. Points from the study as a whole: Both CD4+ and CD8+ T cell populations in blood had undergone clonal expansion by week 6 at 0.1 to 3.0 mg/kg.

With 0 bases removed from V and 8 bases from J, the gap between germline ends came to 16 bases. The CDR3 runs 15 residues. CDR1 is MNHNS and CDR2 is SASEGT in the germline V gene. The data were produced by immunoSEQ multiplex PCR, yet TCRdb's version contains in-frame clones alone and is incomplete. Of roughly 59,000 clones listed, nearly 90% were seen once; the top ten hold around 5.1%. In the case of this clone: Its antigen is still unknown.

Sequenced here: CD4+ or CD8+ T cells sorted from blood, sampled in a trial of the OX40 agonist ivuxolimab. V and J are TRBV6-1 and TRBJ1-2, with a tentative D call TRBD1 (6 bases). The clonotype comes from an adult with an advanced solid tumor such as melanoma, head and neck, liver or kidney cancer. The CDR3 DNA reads TGTGCCAGCAGTGAAGCGGGGGGCCGGGTTGGAGGCTACACCTTC. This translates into CASSEAGGRVGGYTF.